The 3 T cell receptor beta chains below were found in one sample sequenced in a study of cytomegalovirus exposure and HLA in healthy donors. 60 Vbeta and 13 Jbeta primers were used in PCR. Assay used: immunoSEQ multiplex PCR; TCRdb lists only in-frame clones, some missing. In the table there are about 150,000 clones, roughly three quarters of which are singletons. Sequencing input: PBMCs. All receptors come from a woman aged 40 to 50 in good health and CMV-seronegative.

This clone was detected only once. The chain couples TRBV7-2 to TRBJ1-5; D is perhaps TRBD1 (6 bases). The CDR3 totals 12 residues. The V gene lost 4 bases and the J gene lost 6 bases, with 7 bases spanning the gap. Germline-derived CDR1 and CDR2 are SGHTA and FQGNSA. The CDR3 region has the DNA TGTGCCAGCAGCTCCAGGGGTCAGCCCCAGCATTTT. It specifies CASSSRGQPQHF. The entire variable domain, with the rest obtained from reference TRBV7-2 and TRBJ1-5, is as follows: GAGVSQSPSNKVTEKGKDVELRCDPISGHTALYWYRQSLGQGLEFLIYFQGNSAPDKSGLPSDRFSAERTGGSVSTLTIQRTQQEDSAVYLCASSSRGQPQHFGDGTRLSIL.

The CDR3 region is CATSRKGGGLYNEQFF. The CDR3, as DNA: TGTGCCACCAGCAGAAAGGGAGGGGGTTTGTACAATGAGCAGTTCTTC. This chain joins TRBV15 and TRBJ2-1; D perhaps matches TRBD2 (7 bases). This CDR3 has 16 amino acids. Trimming took off 2 bases at V and 4 bases at J, with 15 bases between the two ends. The germline gives CDR1 LNHNV, CDR2 YYDKDF (reference sequence).

This clone has only one observation. The V gene is TRBV5-8, the J gene TRBJ2-5, with D tentatively TRBD2 (5 bases). CDR1 SGHTS and CDR2 YDEGEE come from the germline V gene. V lost 0 bases and J 1 base, leaving 16 bases between the germline ends. The CDR3 extends over 17 amino acids. In nucleotides, the CDR3 is TGTGCCAGCAGCTTGGGGTTAGCGAGAGTAATCCAAGAGACCCAGTACTTC. Residues: CASSLGLARVIQETQYF.